This T cell receptor beta chain comes out of a study of blood T cells in healthy people across ages. The germline CDR1 and CDR2 sequences are MGHRA and YSYEKL. This CDR3 spans 16 amino acids. Trimming removed 1 base at V and 4 bases at J, with 16 bases between. A second about 7 to 12 cycle PCR used barcoded and J-beta primers. The template-switch adaptor was a 5' adaptor with 12 random nucleotides. It tagged each cDNA molecule. TCRdb passed the 5' RACE reads through MiXCR, listing each CDR3 protein once. There are 1.2 million to 1.5 million distinct CDR3 sequences in the sample; around 59% occur only once, and 5.5% to 8% lies in the top ten. This clonotype was picked up a small number of times.

The sample taken for sequencing was blood. The chain employs TRBV4-1 and TRBJ2-5; D remains unclear. The source of this sequence is a man aged 18 to 30 in good health. CDR3 DNA sequence: TGCGCCAGCAGCCAAGGGCACGCGGACGTAAGAGAGACCCAGTACTTC. This sequence encodes CASSQGHADVRETQYF.